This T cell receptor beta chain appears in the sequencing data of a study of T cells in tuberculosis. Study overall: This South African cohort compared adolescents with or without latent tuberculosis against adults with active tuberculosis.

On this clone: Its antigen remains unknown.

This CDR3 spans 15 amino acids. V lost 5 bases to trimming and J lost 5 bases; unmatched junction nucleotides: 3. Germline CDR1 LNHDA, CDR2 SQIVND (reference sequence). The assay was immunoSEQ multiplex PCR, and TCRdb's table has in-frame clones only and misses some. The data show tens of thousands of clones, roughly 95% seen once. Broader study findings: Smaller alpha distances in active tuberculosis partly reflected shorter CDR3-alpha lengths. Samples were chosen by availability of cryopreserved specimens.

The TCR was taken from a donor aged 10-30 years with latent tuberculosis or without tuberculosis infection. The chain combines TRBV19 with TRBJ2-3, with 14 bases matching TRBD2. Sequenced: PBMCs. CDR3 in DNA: TGTGCCAGTAGTGGGACTAGCGGGGGACAAGATACGCAGTATTTT. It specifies CASSGTSGGQDTQYF.